These 17 T cell receptor beta chains share one sample of origin, sequenced in a study of T cell changes during pregnancy in multiple sclerosis. Profiled with immunoSEQ multiplex PCR; TCRdb holds only in-frame clones, not every one. The sample holds about 30,000 clones, about 92% seen once. Sequencing used peripheral blood, obtained in the first trimester of pregnancy. These receptors all come from a female donor in good health, enrolled as a control in a pregnancy study.

This clone showed up just once. The genes are TRBV13 and TRBJ1-1; 7 nucleotides agree with TRBD1. Germline CDR1 and CDR2: PRHDT and FYEKMQ (reference sequence). The length of the CDR3 is 12 residues. V lost 5 bases to trimming and J lost 7 bases; unmatched junction nucleotides: 4. DNA of the CDR3: TGTGCCAGCAGCCACAGGGGTGGTGAAGCTTTCTTT. Protein: CASSHRGGEAFF. Based on the CDR3 plus reference TRBV13 and TRBJ1-1, the full variable domain is AAGVIQSPRHLIKEKRETATLKCYPIPRHDTVYWYQQGPGQDPQFLISFYEKMQSDKGSIPDRFSAQQFSDYHSELNMSSLELGDSALYFCASSHRGGEAFFGQGTRLTVV.

The chain is built from TRBV19 and TRBJ2-3, with D unclear. Looked up from germline, CDR1 is LNHDA and CDR2 is SQIVND (reference sequence). The CDR3 contains 13 residues. V lost 3 bases to trimming and J lost 6 bases, with 10 bases between them. This CDR3 is CASSIVLSDTQYF. CDR3 bases: TGTGCCAGTAGTATCGTTTTGTCTGATACGCAGTATTTT.

For this clone: Other DNA sequences in the sample encode the same CDR3. The chain is built from TRBV30 and TRBJ1-5; D might be TRBD1 (5 bases). V was clipped by 1 base and J by 2 bases, with 9 bases between them. CDR3 length: 14 amino acids. Germline CDR1 is GTSNPN and CDR2 is SVGIG (reference sequence). CDR3 in DNA: TGTGCCTGGAGTGGGACGGGGGGCAATCAGCCCCAGCATTTT. Translated: CAWSGTGGNQPQHF.

This rearrangement joins TRBV7-6 to TRBJ1-1; D is uncertain. CDR3 length: 15 residues. Trimming pared 1 base from V and 1 base from J, leaving 10 bases between. The germline V gene has CDR1 SGHVS and CDR2 FNYEAQ. The CDR3 here is CASSLDRSPNTEAFF. DNA of the CDR3: TGTGCCAGCAGCTTAGACAGATCCCCGAACACTGAAGCTTTCTTT. Drawing the rest from reference TRBV7-6 and TRBJ1-1, the complete variable domain is GAGVSQSPRYKVTKRGQDVALRCDPISGHVSLYWYRQALGQGPEFLTYFNYEAQQDKSGLPNDRFSAERPEGSISTLTIQRTEQRDSAMYRCASSLDRSPNTEAFFGQGTRLTVV.

V is TRBV6-1 and J is TRBJ1-5; 11 bases line up with TRBD1. The germline CDR1 and CDR2 sequences are MNHNS and SASEGT. With V trimmed by 9 bases and J by 6 bases, 7 bases remained unmatched. This CDR3 has 14 amino acids. CDR3 coding DNA: TGTGCCAGTTGGACAGGGGGCGACGGTCAGCCCCAGCATTTT. Its protein is CASWTGGDGQPQHF.

This chain joins TRBV30 and TRBJ1-1; no clear D gene. V gave up 0 bases and J gave up 2 bases, with 10 bases separating them. The germline V gene encodes CDR1 GTSNPN and CDR2 SVGIG (reference sequence). The CDR3 sequence is 14 residues long. CDR3 residues: CAWSVPPGNTEAFF. Written as DNA, the CDR3 is TGTGCCTGGAGTGTACCGCCAGGCAACACTGAAGCTTTCTTT.

V usage is TRBV7-9 and J usage is TRBJ1-2, with D tentatively TRBD1 (5 bases). Trimming removed 1 base at V and 6 bases at J, with 12 bases between. The CDR3 is made up of 14 amino acids. Germline V CDR1 and CDR2: SEHNR, FQNEAQ (reference sequence). The CDR3 DNA sequence: TGTGCCAGCAGCTTAGGACAGCTAAAGGATGGCTACACCTTC. Its translation: CASSLGQLKDGYTF.

The genes are TRBV19 and TRBJ2-5, with D maybe TRBD2 (6 bases). The last part of the DNA fits TRBJ2-7 better; the J call may be wrong. This CDR3 has 15 amino acids. Germline values: CDR1 LNHDA, CDR2 SQIVND (reference sequence). In DNA form, the CDR3 reads TGTGCCAGTAGTATTTCGGGAGCCTCCTCCTACGAGCAGTACTTC. Residues: CASSISGASSYEQYF.

The chain carries TRBV4-1 and TRBJ2-2; 8 bases line up with TRBD2. The CDR3 totals 15 residues. Germline V gene sequence: CDR1 MGHRA, CDR2 YSYEKL. The ends lost 4 bases at V and 7 bases at J; junction bases unmatched: 8. The CDR3 reads CASSPGGGGGGELFF. The CDR3 DNA is TGCGCCAGCAGCCCGGGAGGGGGAGGGGGCGGGGAGCTGTTTTTT.

Points on this clone: One junction end does not reproduce the germline sequence, and a read error may be involved. This chain joins TRBV6-5 and TRBJ1-1; possibly TRBD1 for D (6 bases). The CDR3 is made up of 14 amino acids. Germline V gene data show CDR1 as MNHEY and CDR2 as SVGAGI. CDR3 in DNA: TGTGCCAGCAGGATACAGGGAGGGAACACTGAAGCTTTTTTT. Its protein product is CASRIQGGNTEAFF.

This chain connects TRBV19 to TRBJ1-1, with 8 bases lining up with TRBD1. The CDR3 contains 13 residues. Germline V gene lookup returns CDR1 LNHDA and CDR2 SQIVND (reference sequence). With V trimmed by 10 bases and J by 2 bases, 6 bases remained unmatched. CDR3 region: CATTDRVNTEAFF. The CDR3, as DNA: TGTGCCACGACGGACAGGGTCAACACTGAAGCTTTCTTT.

This sequence joins TRBV6-5 and TRBJ2-3; a possible D gene is TRBD1 (6 bases). V lost 3 bases and J lost 8, with 18 bases in between. The CDR3 length is 15 residues. Germline V gene data show CDR1 as MNHEY and CDR2 as SVGAGI. CDR3 in DNA: TGTGCCAGCAGTTATAACGGACAGTATCGTCGTACGCAGTATTTT. Its protein product is CASSYNGQYRRTQYF.

This clone showed up just once. The V and J genes are TRBV27 and TRBJ2-1; TRBD2 aligns across 10 bases. The junction had 10 bases not matched to a gene; V was cut back by 2 bases and J by 9 bases. Germline V gene sequence: CDR1 MNHEY, CDR2 SMNVEV (reference sequence). This CDR3 has 16 amino acids. CDR3 in DNA: TGTGCCAGCAGTTTACCCCAGCGGGAGGGCCCCCGTGAGCAGTTCTTC. Translated: CASSLPQREGPREQFF.

In DNA, the CDR3 is TGTGCCAGCAGCTTAGCTAGCGGGAGGGAAAACTACAATGAGCAGTTCTTC. Amino acid sequence: CASSLASGRENYNEQFF. The V and J genes are TRBV7-7 and TRBJ2-1; 11 nucleotides align to TRBD2. Trimming at V came to 0 bases and at J to 3 bases, leaving 4 bases not matched to a gene. This CDR3 is 17 amino acids long. The germline gives CDR1 SSHAT, CDR2 FNYEAQ (reference sequence).

V usage is TRBV7-9 and J usage is TRBJ2-7, with D tentatively TRBD1 (6 bases). This CDR3 is 14 amino acids long. The germline gives CDR1 SEHNR, CDR2 FQNEAQ (reference sequence). With 5 bases removed from V and 2 bases from J, the gap between germline ends came to 13 bases. CDR3 nucleotides: TGTGCCAGCAGCCTTCAGGGGAGAACCTACGAGCAGTACTTC. Translated: CASSLQGRTYEQYF. The whole variable domain, remainder taken from reference TRBV7-9 and TRBJ2-7, is DTGVSQNPRHKITKRGQNVTFRCDPISEHNRLYWYRQTLGQGPEFLTYFQNEAQLEKSRLLSDRFSAERPKGSFSTLEIQRTEQGDSAMYLCASSLQGRTYEQYFGPGTRLTVT.

The chain combines TRBV5-6 with TRBJ1-6; D remains ambiguous. The V end lost 1 base, the J end lost 2 bases, and 13 bases lay between the germline ends. CDR1 is SGHDT, CDR2 YYEEEE, per germline. This CDR3 has 17 amino acids. CDR3 protein: CASSLNPDNPYNSPLHF. The CDR3 DNA reads as TGTGCCAGCAGCTTGAATCCCGACAACCCCTATAATTCACCCCTCCACTTT.

This clone was seen just once. The V call is TRBV7-9, the J call TRBJ2-2, with a tentative D call TRBD2 (6 bases). Trimming removed 1 base from V and 4 bases from J, with 13 bases in between. The CDR3 sequence is 16 residues long. The V gene's germline CDR1 is SEHNR and CDR2 FQNEAQ (reference sequence). The CDR3 DNA follows: TGTGCCAGCAGCTTAGTTCTAGCGTTAGGCACCGGGGAGCTGTTTTTT. Its protein is CASSLVLALGTGELFF.